This TCR beta chain was profiled in a study of blood T cell repertoires in COVID-19. Study information: Sample material is recorded as cDNA or gDNA derived from T cells, B-cell-depleted T cells, or PBMCs.

Germline CDR1 reads SNHLY; CDR2 reads FYNNEI. Deletions cut 5 bases from V and 7 bases from J, with 11 bases between. The CDR3 totals 13 residues. Cohort placement rested on clinical history that participants reported themselves. What the recovered Cohort 3 donors had was two negative PCRs, clearance, or symptom resolution. In the authors' methods: Amplification of reference gene primers provided the estimated nucleated cell counts. The method was immunoSEQ multiplex PCR; TCRdb's version includes in-frame clones alone and lacks a portion of them. For V, J and clone size, that table is used; D and trimming come from the DNA. Of 360,000 or so clones in the sample, more than 75% were seen once.

The TCR sequence derives from a woman aged 25 to 39 who had recovered from COVID-19. The sequenced material came from PBMCs or T cells enriched from blood (not recorded which). The V call is TRBV2, the J call TRBJ2-2; no clear D. CDR3 loop: CASSSQVGGELFF. In DNA form, the CDR3 reads TGTGCCAGCAGTTCCCAGGTGGGCGGGGAGCTGTTTTTT.